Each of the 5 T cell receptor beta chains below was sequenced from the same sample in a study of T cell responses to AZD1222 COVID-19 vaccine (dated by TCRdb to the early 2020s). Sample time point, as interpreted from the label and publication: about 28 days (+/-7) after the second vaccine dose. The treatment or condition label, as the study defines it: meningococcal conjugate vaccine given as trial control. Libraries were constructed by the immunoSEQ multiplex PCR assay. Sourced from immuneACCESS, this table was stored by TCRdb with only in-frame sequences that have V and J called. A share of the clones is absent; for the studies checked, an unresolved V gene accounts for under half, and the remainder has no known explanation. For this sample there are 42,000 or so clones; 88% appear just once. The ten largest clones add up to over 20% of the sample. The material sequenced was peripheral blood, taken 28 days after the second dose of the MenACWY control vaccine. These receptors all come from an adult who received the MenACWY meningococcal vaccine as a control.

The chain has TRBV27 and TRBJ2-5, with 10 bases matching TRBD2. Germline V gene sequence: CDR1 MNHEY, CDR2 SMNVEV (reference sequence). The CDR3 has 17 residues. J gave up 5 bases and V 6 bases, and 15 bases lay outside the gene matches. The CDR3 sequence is CASSPKPGLAIGETQYF. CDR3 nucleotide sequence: TGTGCCAGCAGCCCTAAACCGGGACTAGCGATAGGGGAGACCCAGTACTTC.

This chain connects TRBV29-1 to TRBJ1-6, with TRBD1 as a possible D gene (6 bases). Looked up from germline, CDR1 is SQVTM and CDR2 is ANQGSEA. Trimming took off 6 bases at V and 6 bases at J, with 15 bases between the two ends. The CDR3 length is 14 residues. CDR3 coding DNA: TGCAGCGTAAGGTCGGGGGGCCCTAATTCACCCCTCCACTTT. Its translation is CSVRSGGPNSPLHF. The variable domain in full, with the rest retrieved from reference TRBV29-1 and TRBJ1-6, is SAVISQKPSRDICQRGTSLTIQCQVDSQVTMMFWYRQQPGQSLTLIATANQGSEATYESGFVIDKFPISRPNLTFSTLTVSNMSPEDSSIYLCSVRSGGPNSPLHFGNGTRLTVT.

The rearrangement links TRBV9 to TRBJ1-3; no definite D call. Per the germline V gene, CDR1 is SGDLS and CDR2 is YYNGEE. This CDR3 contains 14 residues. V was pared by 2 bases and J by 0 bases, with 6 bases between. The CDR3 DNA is TGTGCCAGCAGCGTCGACCTCTCTGGAAACACCATATATTTT. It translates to CASSVDLSGNTIYF. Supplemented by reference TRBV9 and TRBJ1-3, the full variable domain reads DSGVTQTPKHLITATGQRVTLRCSPRSGDLSVYWYQQSLDQGLQFLIQYYNGEERAKGNILERFSAQQFPDLHSELNLSSLELGDSALYFCASSVDLSGNTIYFGEGSWLTVV.

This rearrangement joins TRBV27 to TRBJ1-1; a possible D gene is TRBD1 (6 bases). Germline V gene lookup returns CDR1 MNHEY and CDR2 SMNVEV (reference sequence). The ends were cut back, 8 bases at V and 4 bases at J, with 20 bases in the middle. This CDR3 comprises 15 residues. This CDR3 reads CASRAEEGRGTEAFF. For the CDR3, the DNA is TGTGCCAGCCGCGCCGAGGAGGGCAGGGGCACTGAAGCTTTCTTT.

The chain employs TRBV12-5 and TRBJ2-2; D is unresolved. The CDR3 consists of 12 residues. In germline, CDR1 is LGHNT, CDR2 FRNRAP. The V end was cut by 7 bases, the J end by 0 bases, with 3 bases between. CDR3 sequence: CASASNTGELFF. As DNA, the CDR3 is TGTGCTAGTGCCTCGAACACCGGGGAGCTGTTTTTT.